These 3 T cell receptor beta chains were all obtained from the same sample, sequenced in a study of CD8+ T cells in alopecia areata. Once RNA had been extracted, it was reverse transcribed into cDNA to act as the sequencing template. Produced via immunoSEQ multiplex PCR; TCRdb's table is partial and in-frame only. The sample lists 30,000 to 35,000 clones; approximately 60% were seen once. Sequencing was carried out using NKG2D-high CD8+ T cells sorted from blood. The origin of the receptors is a human donor with alopecia areata.

This clone was seen more than once but under ten times. The chain links TRBV29-1 to TRBJ1-1; TRBD1 aligns across 8 bases. After removal of 6 bases from V and 10 bases from J, the junction contained 13 bases not matched to a gene. The CDR3 sequence is 13 residues long. The germline gives CDR1 SQVTM, CDR2 ANQGSEA. Here the CDR3 DNA reads TGCAGCGTCGTAGGACACCGAGACAGGGGAGCTTTCTTT. This encodes CSVVGHRDRGAFF.

As DNA, the CDR3 is TGTGCCATCAGTGAGAGCACTCCATCGGGGCGGGAGCAGTACTTC. This codes for CAISESTPSGREQYF. The chain carries TRBV10-3 and TRBJ2-7; the D call may be TRBD1 or TRBD2 (5 bases each). This CDR3 contains 15 residues. The V and J ends lost 2 bases and 7 bases respectively, with 18 bases between them. Germline-derived CDR1 and CDR2 are ENHRY and SYGVKD.

The chain employs TRBV27 and TRBJ2-5, with D uncertain. V was clipped by 5 bases and J by 5 bases, with 18 bases between them. The CDR3 has 15 amino acids. The V gene's germline CDR1 is MNHEY and CDR2 SMNVEV (reference sequence). CDR3 bases: TGTGCCAGCAGTCTTTCCGCCAGTATGGTTGAGACCCAGTACTTC. Its translation: CASSLSASMVETQYF.